The present T cell receptor beta chain was sequenced within a study of CXCR3-negative and CXCR3-positive naive CD8 T cells. Researchers prepared the TRB cDNA libraries using 5' RACE with UMI labels. TCRdb re-called the 5' RACE reads and catalogs CDR3 proteins one per entry, DNA excluded. The sample totals some 61,000 distinct CDR3 sequences. The CDR3 sequence is 14 residues long. The sample taken for sequencing was naive CXCR3- CD8+ T cells from blood. Documented subset: CD45RO-CCR7+CD27+CD95- naive CD8+ T cells lacking CXCR3 (TNR3-). This clonotype was obtained from a human donor in good health. Some clones in this sample may be carry-over from other donors' samples. The chain is built from TRBV12-3 or TRBV12-4 and TRBJ1-4; with no DNA, the TCRdb D assignment of TRBD1 cannot be verified. The CDR3 region is CASSLNPRDEKLFF.